A selection of T cell receptor beta chains follows, all from one sample in a study of cytomegalovirus exposure and HLA in healthy donors. Sequencing used immunoSEQ multiplex PCR; TCRdb keeps in-frame clones, though not all of them. The table includes tens of thousands of clones, approximately 80% detected once. Source material: PBMCs. These receptors came from a woman aged 40 to 50 in good health and CMV-seropositive. Each CDR3 is given with its conserved first and last residue. The D gene is left open where the match is weak. The size field is filled for only some rows; it gives once, few, many or a size class.

>.|.|TRBJ2-3|TRBV6-6
TGTGCCAGCAGTTGGAGGGACCCAGATACGCAGTATTTT
CASSWRDPDTQYF
>.|.|TRBJ2-5|TRBV7-2
TGTGCCAGCAGCTACAGGGTCCAAGAGACCCAGTACTTC
CASSYRVQETQYF
>.|TRBD1|TRBJ1-2|TRBV29-1
TGCAGCGTGGAAAACAGGGGAAGGGTGTTTAACTATGGCTACACCTTC
CSVENRGRVFNYGYTF
>.|TRBD2|TRBJ2-3|TRBV19
TGTGCCAGTAGTATTCGGGGCGGGGGGCAAGATACGCAGTATTTT
CASSIRGGGQDTQYF
>.|.|TRBJ2-7|TRBV4-3
TGCGCCAGCAGCCAAGACCTAGGATCCTTGGGGAGCTCCTACGAGCAGTACTTC
CASSQDLGSLGSSYEQYF
>.|TRBD2|TRBJ2-3|TRBV10-1
TGCGCCAGCAGTCATGGGGGACTAGGAACAGATACGCAGTATTTT
CASSHGGLGTDTQYF
>few|TRBD1|TRBJ1-1|TRBV19
TGTGCCACTTCCGCCGACAGGGCGAACACTGAAGCTTTCTTT
CATSADRANTEAFF
>.|.|TRBJ2-7|TRBV18
TGTGCCAGCTCACCACCGAACGGCTCCTACGAGCAGTACTTC
CASSPPNGSYEQYF
>.|TRBD2|TRBJ2-3|TRBV9
TGTGCCAGCAGCGTAACTAGCGGTCGCACAGATACGCAGTATTTT
CASSVTSGRTDTQYF
>.|.|TRBJ2-5|TRBV27
TGTGCCAGCAGTTTTATTGGGGGGGGCGGCGGGACCCAGTACTTC
CASSFIGGGGGTQYF
>.|.|TRBJ2-5|TRBV18
TGTGCCAGCTCATCTCAGGAGGGAGAGACCCAGTACTTC
CASSSQEGETQYF
>few|.|TRBJ1-1|TRBV7-8
TGTGCCAGCAGCTCGTCCCGGGACATCCTCACTGAAGCTTTCTTT
CASSSSRDILTEAFF
>.|TRBD1|TRBJ1-2|TRBV6-5
TGTGCCAGCAGGCGGACAGGGCCCTTCTATGGCTACACCTTC
CASRRTGPFYGYTF
>.|TRBD1|TRBJ2-7|TRBV2
TGTGCCAGCAGTAGACAGGGATCCGAGCAGTACTTC
CASSRQGSEQYF